The next 27 T cell receptor beta chains were all read from a single sample in a study of blood T cell repertoires in COVID-19. Clones were sequenced by immunoSEQ multiplex PCR, and TCRdb holds only the in-frame ones, with some missing. Here the sample spans under 100,000 clones, around 80% being singletons. The source material was peripheral blood. The receptors shown here come from a man aged 55 to 70 with acute or convalescent COVID-19.

The gene calls are TRBV30 and TRBJ1-3; D gene ambiguous. V lost 2 bases and J lost 0, with 14 bases in between. The germline V gene encodes CDR1 GTSNPN and CDR2 SVGIG (reference sequence). This CDR3 spans 16 amino acids. The DNA of the CDR3 is TGTGCCTGGAGTCCGCGGGTGTATTCCTCTGGAAACACCATATATTTT. Amino acid sequence: CAWSPRVYSSGNTIYF.

This chain links TRBV28 with TRBJ1-4, with 7 bases identical to TRBD1. Per germline, CDR1 MDHEN and CDR2 SYDVKM. V was pared by 5 bases and J by 0 bases, with 12 bases of the junction left unmatched. The CDR3 consists of 18 residues. CDR3 region: CASSAGTDLIATNEKLFF. The CDR3 nucleotides read TGTGCCAGCAGTGCCGGGACAGACCTTATTGCAACTAATGAAAAACTGTTTTTT.

V and J are TRBV6-5 and TRBJ1-1; D ambiguous. The CDR3 is made up of 14 amino acids. Germline V gene lookup returns CDR1 MNHEY and CDR2 SVGAGI. The germline V and J ends were trimmed by 6 bases and 1 base, with 12 bases remaining between them. DNA of the CDR3: TGTGCCAGCAGAAAGGACGGGAAGAACACTGAAGCTTTCTTT. Translation: CASRKDGKNTEAFF.

The chain couples TRBV18 to TRBJ2-7; D may be TRBD2 (5 bases). Deletions cut 0 bases from V and 0 bases from J, with 9 bases between. This CDR3 region has 15 residues. CDR1 and CDR2 from the germline V gene are KGHSH and LQKENI. The CDR3 coding sequence is TGTGCCAGCTCACCACCGGCTAGCCCCTCCTACGAGCAGTACTTC. Its translation: CASSPPASPSYEQYF. Combining the CDR3 with reference TRBV18 and TRBJ2-7 gives the whole variable domain NAGVMQNPRHLVRRRGQEARLRCSPMKGHSHVYWYRQLPEEGLKFMVYLQKENIIDESGMPKERFSAEFPKEGPSILRIQQVVRGDSAAYFCASSPPASPSYEQYFGPGTRLTVT.

The chain links TRBV29-1 to TRBJ2-7, with TRBD1 matching over 9 bases. V lost 7 bases and J lost 3; bases outside the gene matches: 10. The germline gives CDR1 SQVTM, CDR2 ANQGSEA. The CDR3 contains 14 residues. This CDR3 is CSASPGTGFYEQYF. DNA for the CDR3: TGCAGCGCTAGTCCCGGGACAGGGTTCTACGAGCAGTACTTC.

The V gene is TRBV7-9, the J gene TRBJ1-1; no definite D call. V was cut by 3 bases and J by 10 bases, with 12 bases left in between. This CDR3 contains 12 residues. Germline CDR1 SEHNR, CDR2 FQNEAQ (reference sequence). In DNA, the CDR3 is TGTGCCAGCAGCTTGTCTACCAGCGGAGCTTTCTTT. Amino acid sequence: CASSLSTSGAFF.

The chain joins TRBV15 to TRBJ1-1; TRBD1 matches 7 bases. The germline gives CDR1 LNHNV, CDR2 YYDKDF (reference sequence). The CDR3 length is 16 residues. V gave up 0 bases and J gave up 1 base; unmatched junction bases: 5. CDR3 DNA sequence: TGTGCCACCAGCAGAGATCTTGGGACAGCGAACACTGAAGCTTTCTTT. Translating it yields CATSRDLGTANTEAFF.

The chain joins TRBV12-2 to TRBJ2-4; no check of the table's D call, TRBD1, against the DNA was made. TRBV12-2 is reported as a pseudogene. The CDR3 extends over 19 amino acids. CDR3 protein: CASRLGGTASNLAKNIQYF. The CDR3 nucleotides read TGTGCAAGTCGCTTAGGGGGGACAGCCTCTAATCTAGCCAAAAACATTCAGTACTTC.

The V gene is TRBV19, the J gene TRBJ2-3; D gene unclear. The CDR3 spans 14 residues. With 5 bases removed from V and 10 bases from J, the gap between germline ends came to 19 bases. Germline V gene lookup returns CDR1 LNHDA and CDR2 SQIVND (reference sequence). CDR3 nucleotides: TGTGCCAGTAGTTCTCGACCCCCGGCGGTGTCGCAGTATTTT. Translation gives CASSSRPPAVSQYF.

The chain combines TRBV7-2 with TRBJ1-5; perhaps TRBD1 as D (5 bases). Trimming removed 3 bases from V and 0 bases from J, with 9 bases in between. The CDR3 has 15 amino acids. Germline loops: CDR1 SGHTA, CDR2 FQGNSA. CDR3 sequence (DNA): TGTGCCAGCAGCTTTGGGGGGACTAGCAATCAGCCCCAGCATTTT. Protein: CASSFGGTSNQPQHF.

The gene calls are TRBV5-1 and TRBJ1-3; tentatively, D is TRBD1 (5 bases). This CDR3 contains 15 residues. In germline, CDR1 is SGHRS, CDR2 YFSETQ. V shed 4 bases and J shed 0 bases, with 11 bases lying between them. Written as DNA, the CDR3 is TGCGCCAGCAGCGCAGGACACCTCTCTGGAAACACCATATATTTT. Its protein is CASSAGHLSGNTIYF.

The chain combines TRBV11-3 with TRBJ2-5; D remains ambiguous. With 0 bases removed from V and 7 bases from J, the gap between germline ends came to 12 bases. From germline, CDR1 is SGHNT and CDR2 YENEEA. This CDR3 is 14 amino acids long. CDR3 amino acids: CASSLDNNVGTQYF. DNA of the CDR3: TGTGCCAGCAGCTTAGATAATAACGTCGGGACCCAGTACTTC.

The chain is built from TRBV7-9 and TRBJ1-4; possibly TRBD1 for D (5 bases). The CDR3 covers 16 residues. V shed 5 bases and J shed 3 bases, with 16 bases lying between them. Germline CDR1 reads SEHNR; CDR2 reads FQNEAQ (reference sequence). The CDR3 DNA reads as TGTGCCAGCAGCGCGGGATCAGGGCGGGCTAATGAAAAACTGTTTTTT. This sequence encodes CASSAGSGRANEKLFF.

The rearrangement joins TRBV5-1 to TRBJ1-2; D not certain. The ends were cut back, 4 bases at V and 4 bases at J, with 14 bases in the middle. CDR1 is SGHRS and CDR2 is YFSETQ in the germline V gene. The CDR3 is made up of 14 amino acids. CDR3 sequence reads: CASSRGEESYGYTF. The CDR3 DNA reads TGCGCCAGCAGCCGGGGAGAGGAAAGCTATGGCTACACCTTC.

This clone has more than one count but fewer than ten. The genes are TRBV2 and TRBJ2-5, with 9 bases matching TRBD1. Germline V gives CDR1 SNHLY, CDR2 FYNNEI. After removal of 10 bases from V and 5 bases from J, the junction contained 11 bases not matched to a gene. The CDR3 loop spans 14 amino acids. The CDR3 is CAKDRGTSRETQYF. The CDR3, as DNA: TGTGCCAAGGACAGGGGAACGAGCCGGGAGACCCAGTACTTC.

This chain joins TRBV10-2 and TRBJ2-1; tentatively, D is TRBD1 (6 bases). Looked up from germline, CDR1 is WSHSY and CDR2 is SAAADI. The CDR3 spans 16 residues. Trimming cost V 3 bases and J 8 bases, with 20 bases left between them. The CDR3 protein is CASSEDTGNVWDEQFF. CDR3 nucleotide sequence: TGCGCCAGCAGTGAAGACACAGGGAACGTTTGGGATGAGCAGTTCTTC.

The rearrangement links TRBV20-1 to TRBJ1-2; D gene ambiguous. Per the germline V gene, CDR1 is DFQATT and CDR2 is SNEGSKA (reference sequence). The CDR3 has 11 residues. The germline V and J ends were trimmed by 4 bases and 7 bases, with 10 bases remaining between them. The CDR3 DNA follows: TGCAGTGCTACGAGGGAATCTGGCTACACCTTC. Protein product: CSATRESGYTF.

The chain carries TRBV19 and TRBJ2-4; D is uncertain. Looked up from germline, CDR1 is LNHDA and CDR2 is SQIVND (reference sequence). This CDR3 is built from 17 residues. The V end was cut by 1 base, the J end by 8 bases, with 21 bases between. This CDR3 is CASSIGARGQPRDIQYF. DNA of the CDR3: TGTGCCAGTAGTATAGGAGCTAGAGGCCAACCCCGGGACATTCAGTACTTC.

The chain links TRBV15 to TRBJ1-3; the D is unclear. The CDR3 contains 13 residues. Germline lookup yields CDR1 LNHNV and CDR2 YYDKDF (reference sequence). The V end was cut by 1 base, the J end by 4 bases, with 5 bases between. CDR3 sequence: CATSRGRGNTIYF. In nucleotides, the CDR3 is TGTGCCACCAGCAGAGGGAGGGGAAACACCATATATTTT.

The chain recombines TRBV29-1 with TRBJ2-5; the D is unclear. The germline V gene encodes CDR1 SQVTM and CDR2 ANQGSEA. The CDR3 has 11 amino acids. V was clipped by 4 bases and J by 9 bases, with 12 bases between them. The CDR3 protein is CSVGQEVAQYF. DNA for the CDR3: TGCAGCGTTGGACAAGAAGTGGCCCAGTACTTC.

This chain links TRBV3-1 (or the pseudogene TRBV3-2) with TRBJ1-5; no clear D. This CDR3 is built from 12 residues. V shed 2 bases and J shed 5 bases, with 4 bases lying between them. Germline CDR1 is LGHDT and CDR2 is YNNKEL (reference sequence). The DNA of the CDR3 is TGTGCCAGCAGCCAAAGAGATCAGCCCCAGCATTTT. Encoded protein: CASSQRDQPQHF.

V usage is TRBV6-5 and J usage is TRBJ1-5; 7 bases are shared with TRBD1. Germline loops: CDR1 MNHEY, CDR2 SVGAGI. The V segment lost 3 bases and the J segment 4 bases; nucleotides outside the gene matches: 6. The CDR3 loop spans 15 amino acids. This CDR3 is CASSYSGQANQPQHF. Here the CDR3 DNA reads TGTGCCAGCAGTTATTCAGGACAGGCTAATCAGCCCCAGCATTTT.

The chain recombines TRBV4-3 with TRBJ2-1; 9 bases agree with TRBD2. CDR1 and CDR2 from the germline V gene are LGHNA and YSLEER. Trimming removed 4 bases from V and 6 bases from J; junction bases left unmatched: 7. CDR3 size: 15 residues. The CDR3 here is CASSLQAGGGNEQFF. DNA of the CDR3: TGCGCCAGCAGCCTACAAGCGGGGGGTGGCAATGAGCAGTTCTTC.

A few counts support this clone. The V call is TRBV9, the J call TRBJ2-6; D remains unclear. Deletions cut 4 bases from V and 0 bases from J, with 14 bases between. This CDR3 has 17 residues. CDR1 and CDR2 from the germline V gene are SGDLS and YYNGEE. CDR3 DNA: TGTGCCAGCAGCCTTAACGCCGGGTTCTCTGGGGCCAACGTCCTGACTTTC. Translation: CASSLNAGFSGANVLTF.

The chain is built from TRBV9 and TRBJ2-3, with 7 nucleotides matching TRBD1. Per the germline V gene, CDR1 is SGDLS and CDR2 is YYNGEE. The CDR3 runs to 15 residues. The trim removed 4 bases at V and 2 bases at J, leaving 7 bases unmatched. The CDR3 protein is CASSPRGQNTDTQYF. For the CDR3, the DNA is TGTGCCAGCAGCCCCCGGGGACAGAACACAGATACGCAGTATTTT.

The chain has TRBV5-1 and TRBJ2-7, with 12 bases lining up with TRBD2. Germline V gene sequence: CDR1 SGHRS, CDR2 YFSETQ. The CDR3 covers 15 residues. The junction had 3 bases not matched to a gene; V was cut back by 0 bases and J by 5 bases. CDR3: CASSLALAGGNEQYF. The CDR3 nucleotides are TGCGCCAGCAGCTTGGCCCTAGCGGGAGGGAACGAGCAGTACTTC.

V is TRBV12-3 or TRBV12-4 and J is TRBJ1-5; the D gene is possibly TRBD1 (6 bases). The germline V and J ends were trimmed by 6 bases and 3 bases, with 9 bases remaining between them. The CDR3 is 13 residues long. The CDR3, as DNA: TGTGCCAGCAGGCAGGGGAACAATCAGCCCCAGCATTTT. Encoded protein: CASRQGNNQPQHF.